This T cell receptor (beta chain) was sequenced in a study of T cells in Graves' hyperthyroidism and ophthalmopathy. Trimming removed 0 bases at V and 8 bases at J, with 13 bases between. The CDR3 is 14 residues long. CDR1 and CDR2 from the germline V gene are MNHEY and SMNVEV (reference sequence). This clonotype came up a few times. What it recognizes is unknown. General observations from the study: Blood also contained most expanded thyroid clonotypes above 0.001.

There were TCR beta CDR3 regions amplified from RNA transcripts. An initial round of RT-PCR targeting the TCR CDR3 relied on the HTBI primer set. Each CDR3 protein is one row after TCRdb ran MiXCR on the multiplex PCR reads. The table has approximately 620,000 distinct CDR3 sequences, roughly 13% seen once. Lactation, pregnancy, other autoimmune disease or uncontrolled infection excluded patients. Before ophthalmopathy appeared, progressors gave blood at initial hyperthyroidism diagnosis. The PBMCs studied were ones that came from roughly 11 ml fresh peripheral blood. J is TRBJ1-2 and V is TRBV27; D is possibly TRBD1 (6 bases). The sequence was obtained from a woman in her twenties or thirties with Graves' hyperthyroidism that later progressed to Graves' ophthalmopathy. Sequenced: blood. CDR3 nucleotides: TGTGCCAGCAGTTTATCTGGGGGGGCTGAGGGCTACACCTTC. Amino acid sequence: CASSLSGGAEGYTF.